This TCR beta chain was captured by sequencing in a study of human T cells and chemical hapten exposure. Study in general: On 2 cm by 2 cm of upper inner arm skin, sensitization was performed with 2% DPC. General study findings and limits: With alopecia, donors may have immune responses unlike healthy people's.

In regard to this clonotype: Its specificity is unknown.

The time point is: patch test 2, 6 weeks after DPC sensitization. Treatment described: therapeutic diphenylcyclopropenone sensitization with weekly scalp DPC. TCRdb re-called the RACE reads through MiXCR, storing one row per CDR3 protein. The data show about 82,000 distinct CDR3 sequences, with 6.5% to 8% seen just once and around 1.3% held by the top ten. This CDR3 has 11 residues. V was shortened by 10 bases and J by 3 bases, with 9 bases between the two germline ends. The V gene's germline CDR1 is SNHLY and CDR2 FYNNEI. The sample in question was whole blood, obtained in connection with sensitization to the hapten diphenylcyclopropenone (DPC). The chain recombines TRBV2 with TRBJ1-1; D ambiguous. The origin of this receptor is a woman in her 30s with alopecia areata. Some clones in this sample may be carry-over from other donors' samples. For the CDR3, the DNA is TGTGCCACTTCAGATTACACTGAAGCTTTCTTT. It codes for CATSDYTEAFF.